This T cell receptor beta chain was captured by sequencing in a study of low-dose radiotherapy and immunotherapy resistance in tumors. Priming of first-strand cDNA relied on TRAV- and TRBV-specific primers (covering alpha and beta chains). Amplification, which lasted about 20 PCR cycles, used a constant-region primer and V-primer adapter to amplify TCRs. A single record per CDR3 protein comes from TCRdb applying MiXCR to the reads. This table has about 35,000 distinct CDR3 sequences, about a fifth appearing once. This clonotype was picked up a small number of times. This likely traces to a read error, being one base from a far larger clone. Stated time point: after trial treatment. As to treatment: LDRT plus nivolumab, ipilimumab, low-dose cyclophosphamide and aspirin (RACIN trial). V was clipped by 11 bases and J by 7 bases, with 18 bases between them. The germline V gene has CDR1 SGHVS and CDR2 FQNEAQ. The CDR3 loop spans 12 amino acids.

This TCR derives from a female donor with ovarian cancer. The sequencing here drew on PBMCs, taken after low-dose radiotherapy plus immunotherapy. The gene calls are TRBV7-8 and TRBJ2-7; a weak D match, TRBD2 (5 bases). Here the CDR3 reads CAGVRVGNEQYF. Here the CDR3 DNA reads TGTGCCGGGGTTAGGGTCGGGAATGAGCAGTACTTC. Full variable domain (missing parts from reference TRBV7-8 and TRBJ2-7): GAGVSQSPRYKVAKRGQDVALRCDPISGHVSLFWYQQALGQGPEFLTYFQNEAQLDKSGLPSDRFFAERPEGSVSTLKIQRTQQEDSAVYLCAGVRVGNEQYFGPGTRLTVT.